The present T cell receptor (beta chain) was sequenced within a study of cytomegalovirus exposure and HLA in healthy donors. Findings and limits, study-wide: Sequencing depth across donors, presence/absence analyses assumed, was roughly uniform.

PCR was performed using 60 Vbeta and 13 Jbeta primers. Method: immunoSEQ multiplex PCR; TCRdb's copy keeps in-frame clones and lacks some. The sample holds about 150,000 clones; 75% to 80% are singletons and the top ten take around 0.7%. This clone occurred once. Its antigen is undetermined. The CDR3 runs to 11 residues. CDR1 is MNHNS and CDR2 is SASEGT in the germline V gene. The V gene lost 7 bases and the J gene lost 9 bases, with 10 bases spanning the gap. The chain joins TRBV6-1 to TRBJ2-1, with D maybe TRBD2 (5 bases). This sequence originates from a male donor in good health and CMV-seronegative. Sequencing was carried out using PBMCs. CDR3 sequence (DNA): TGTGCCAGCACAGAGGGTAGTGAGCAGTTCTTC. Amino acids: CASTEGSEQFF.